This entry lists 28 T cell receptor beta chains sequenced from one sample in a study of cytomegalovirus exposure and HLA in healthy donors. Assay: immunoSEQ multiplex PCR; the TCRdb copy retains only in-frame clones and omits some. Counted here are some 170,000 clones, 85% to 90% occurring once; the ten biggest clones make up approximately 5%. Sequenced: PBMCs. The receptors originated from a woman under 40 in good health and CMV-seronegative.

V is TRBV5-6 and J is TRBJ2-2; D is perhaps TRBD1 (6 bases). This CDR3 contains 14 residues. V lost 0 bases, J lost 6 bases, and 9 bases lay in between. The germline V gene has CDR1 SGHDT and CDR2 YYEEEE. CDR3 amino acids: CASSLVTGSGELFF. CDR3 nucleotides: TGTGCCAGCAGCTTGGTTACAGGGTCCGGGGAGCTGTTTTTT.

The gene calls are TRBV4-1 and TRBJ2-5; 7 bases match TRBD1. The CDR3 has 16 residues. In germline, CDR1 is MGHRA, CDR2 YSYEKL. The junction had 10 bases not matched to a gene; V was cut back by 1 base and J by 5 bases. The CDR3 bases are TGCGCCAGCAGCCAAGTGCCAGGGGGAGCGAGGGAGACCCAGTACTTC. Protein product: CASSQVPGGARETQYF.

V gene TRBV9 combines with J gene TRBJ1-5; 8 nucleotides align to TRBD1. The CDR3 totals 15 residues. Per the germline V gene, CDR1 is SGDLS and CDR2 is YYNGEE. V dropped 3 bases and J dropped 4; count of bases not matched to a gene: 6. As DNA, the CDR3 is TGTGCCAGCAGCGGCAGGGGGCGACTGAATCAGCCCCAGCATTTT. It is translated as CASSGRGRLNQPQHF.

The chain joins TRBV19 to TRBJ1-4, with D possibly matching TRBD1 (5 bases). Trimming pared 3 bases from V and 7 bases from J, leaving 15 bases between. The CDR3 covers 15 residues. The germline V gene encodes CDR1 LNHDA and CDR2 SQIVND (reference sequence). The CDR3 DNA follows: TGTGCCAGTAGTATGTCATTGGGGCCCCCTGAAAAACTGTTTTTT. Translation gives CASSMSLGPPEKLFF. The full variable domain, its missing parts supplied by reference TRBV19 and TRBJ1-4, is DGGITQSPKYLFRKEGQNVTLSCEQNLNHDAMYWYRQDPGQGLRLIYYSQIVNDFQKGDIAEGYSVSREKKESFPLTVTSAQKNPTAFYLCASSMSLGPPEKLFFGSGTQLSVL.

Details on this clone: This specimen includes other DNA sequences encoding the same CDR3. The genes are TRBV20-1 and TRBJ2-3; D call uncertain. Trimming cost V 3 bases and J 2 bases, with 3 bases left between them. CDR1 is DFQATT and CDR2 is SNEGSKA in the germline V gene (reference sequence). The CDR3 sequence is 11 residues long. CDR3 region: CSARTTDTQYF. The DNA of the CDR3 is TGCAGTGCTAGGACCACAGATACGCAGTATTTT.

The chain uses TRBV5-5 and TRBJ1-1; D is unresolved. Germline lookup yields CDR1 SGHKS and CDR2 YYEKEE (reference sequence). The V end was cut by 2 bases, the J end by 2 bases, with 13 bases between. The CDR3 runs to 15 residues. The CDR3 region has the DNA TGTGCCAGCAGCTTATACAGTGCCCCAAACACTGAAGCTTTCTTT. It specifies CASSLYSAPNTEAFF.

The CDR3 nucleotides read TGTGCCAGCAGGGACCAGAACTACGAGCAGTACTTC. It translates to CASRDQNYEQYF. The V and J genes are TRBV6-1 and TRBJ2-7; D not certain. CDR3 size: 12 residues. V was trimmed by 6 bases and J by 3 bases, leaving 9 bases between them. Germline V gene lookup returns CDR1 MNHNS and CDR2 SASEGT.

The rearrangement uses TRBV6-5 and TRBJ1-2; 8 bases map to TRBD1. Germline lookup yields CDR1 MNHEY and CDR2 SVGAGI. Trimming took 2 bases from V and 3 from J; bases not matched to a gene: 5. The CDR3 is made up of 15 amino acids. CDR3 sequence: CASSYRMDRDYGYTF. The CDR3 DNA follows: TGTGCCAGCAGTTACCGAATGGACAGGGACTATGGCTACACCTTC.

V and J are TRBV6-1 and TRBJ1-1; D remains unclear. CDR1 and CDR2 from the germline V gene are MNHNS and SASEGT. This CDR3 is 10 amino acids long. Trimming removed 6 bases at V and 8 bases at J, with 7 bases between. The CDR3 nucleotides are TGTGCCAGCAGGGCTAACGAAGCTTTCTTT. This sequence encodes CASRANEAFF.

Only one count was recorded for this clone. The genes are TRBV25-1 and TRBJ2-1, with 7 positions matching TRBD2. The germline gives CDR1 MGHDK, CDR2 SYGVNS. Losses at the gene ends were 2 bases for V and 7 bases for J; bases not matched to a gene: 8. The CDR3 is 15 residues long. The CDR3 region has the DNA TGTGCCAGCAGTGAAATGAGCGGGAACCTGAATGAGCAGTTCTTC. Protein product: CASSEMSGNLNEQFF. Supplemented by reference TRBV25-1 and TRBJ2-1, the full variable domain reads EADIYQTPRYLVIGTGKKITLECSQTMGHDKMYWYQQDPGMELHLIHYSYGVNSTEKGDLSSESTVSRIRTEHFPLTLESARPSHTSQYLCASSEMSGNLNEQFFGPGTRLTVL.

The genes are TRBV27 and TRBJ2-1; TRBD2 matches at 9 bases. This CDR3 has 15 amino acids. The ends lost 6 bases at V and 4 bases at J; junction bases unmatched: 7. Germline V lookup: CDR1 MNHEY, CDR2 SMNVEV (reference sequence). The CDR3 here is CASRVAGEGYNEQFF. The CDR3 DNA reads as TGTGCCAGCAGGGTAGCGGGAGAGGGTTACAATGAGCAGTTCTTC.

V and J are TRBV6-1 and TRBJ2-7, with D possibly being TRBD2 (7 bases). Trimming cost V 7 bases and J 0 bases, with 16 bases left between them. CDR1 and CDR2 from the germline V gene are MNHNS and SASEGT. The CDR3 has 15 amino acids. The CDR3 nucleotides are TGTGCCAGCACCCTCCATGGGGGGGCCTCCTACGAGCAGTACTTC. This codes for CASTLHGGASYEQYF.

The chain links TRBV9 to TRBJ2-2; TRBD1 is a possible D gene (5 bases). CDR1 SGDLS and CDR2 YYNGEE come from the germline V gene. There are 12 residues in the CDR3. V lost 3 bases and J lost 6, with 6 bases in between. The CDR3 loop reads CASSAGSGELFF. The CDR3 coding sequence is TGTGCCAGCAGCGCAGGGTCCGGGGAGCTGTTTTTT.

The gene calls are TRBV5-1 and TRBJ2-3, with 11 bases matching TRBD2. V shed 4 bases and J 4 bases; nucleotides not matched to a gene: 8. The CDR3 sequence is 16 residues long. CDR1 SGHRS and CDR2 YFSETQ come from the germline V gene. Here the CDR3 reads CASSLVAGGPSDTQYF. The CDR3 DNA is TGCGCCAGCAGCCTAGTAGCGGGGGGGCCCTCAGATACGCAGTATTTT.

CDR3 nucleotide sequence: TGTGCCAGCAGCTTACCCCCGGTGGGGGATACGCAGTATTTT. Its protein is CASSLPPVGDTQYF. V and J are TRBV11-2 and TRBJ2-3; D is ambiguous. This CDR3 comprises 14 residues. V dropped 2 bases and J dropped 6 bases, with 12 bases sitting between them. Germline V gene sequence: CDR1 SGHAT, CDR2 FQNNGV.

The rearrangement uses TRBV5-1 and TRBJ2-7, with 10 bases lining up with TRBD1. V dropped 0 bases and J dropped 6; count of bases not matched to a gene: 9. Germline lookup yields CDR1 SGHRS and CDR2 YFSETQ. The CDR3 length is 16 residues. The CDR3 region has the DNA TGCGCCAGCAGCTTGGGGGGACAGGGGACTCAAGGCGAGCAGTACTTC. It codes for CASSLGGQGTQGEQYF. The whole variable domain, remainder taken from reference TRBV5-1 and TRBJ2-7, is KAGVTQTPRYLIKTRGQQVTLSCSPISGHRSVSWYQQTPGQGLQFLFEYFSETQRNKGNFPGRFSGRQFSNSRSEMNVSTLELGDSALYLCASSLGGQGTQGEQYFGPGTRLTVT.

The V call is TRBV6-1, the J call TRBJ1-1; D not certain. The CDR3 has 11 residues. The V and J ends lost 8 bases and 4 bases respectively, with 8 bases between them. CDR1 is MNHNS and CDR2 is SASEGT in the germline V gene. CDR3 in DNA: TGTGCCAGCGAAGGTGTCACTGAAGCTTTCTTT. Translated: CASEGVTEAFF.

The chain carries TRBV7-9 and TRBJ2-7; 7 bases are shared with TRBD1. The CDR3 sequence is 14 residues long. Germline V CDR1 and CDR2: SEHNR, FQNEAQ (reference sequence). V was clipped by 5 bases and J by 2 bases; unmatched bases: 6. CDR3 sequence (DNA): TGTGCCAGCAGCCAGAGGCAGGGGGCCTACGAGCAGTACTTC. It encodes CASSQRQGAYEQYF.

In DNA form, the CDR3 reads TGTGCCAGCAGCGCAGAACAGGGGTACTACAATGAGCAGTTCTTC. It is translated as CASSAEQGYYNEQFF. The chain uses TRBV13 and TRBJ2-1; 7 positions match TRBD1. The V and J ends lost 5 bases and 3 bases, in that order; junction bases with no gene match: 7. Germline V gives CDR1 PRHDT, CDR2 FYEKMQ (reference sequence). This CDR3 region has 15 residues. Full variable domain (rest looked up from reference TRBV13 and TRBJ2-1): AAGVIQSPRHLIKEKRETATLKCYPIPRHDTVYWYQQGPGQDPQFLISFYEKMQSDKGSIPDRFSAQQFSDYHSELNMSSLELGDSALYFCASSAEQGYYNEQFFGPGTRLTVL.

The rearrangement uses TRBV4-2 and TRBJ2-1; 9 nucleotides align to TRBD2. The germline V gene encodes CDR1 LGHNA and CDR2 YNFKEQ. J was trimmed by 8 bases and V by 3 bases; bases with no gene match: 5. This CDR3 contains 14 residues. The CDR3 loop is CASSQRTSVDEQFF. For the CDR3, the DNA is TGTGCCAGCAGCCAGAGGACTAGCGTCGATGAGCAGTTCTTC.

Only a few counts were recorded for this clone. The J gene is TRBJ2-7, the V gene TRBV6-1; TRBD1 matches 7 bases. V lost 5 bases and J lost 3; bases outside the gene matches: 7. The CDR3 extends over 14 amino acids. Germline V gives CDR1 MNHNS, CDR2 SASEGT. The CDR3 reads CASSLWDRGYEQYF. The CDR3 DNA reads TGTGCCAGCAGTCTATGGGACAGAGGCTACGAGCAGTACTTC.

The chain combines TRBV2 with TRBJ2-1; the D is unclear. The germline V and J ends were trimmed by 4 bases and 0 bases, with 13 bases remaining between them. In germline, CDR1 is SNHLY, CDR2 FYNNEI. The CDR3 spans 16 residues. The CDR3 spells CASSVDGRSSYNEQFF. CDR3 DNA: TGTGCCAGCAGTGTTGACGGAAGGAGCTCCTACAATGAGCAGTTCTTC.

The chain carries TRBV6-1 and TRBJ2-7, with D unresolved. This CDR3 contains 14 residues. Trimming pared 7 bases from V and 3 bases from J, leaving 16 bases between. The germline V gene has CDR1 MNHNS and CDR2 SASEGT. The chain's CDR3 is CASKTRSALYEQYF. The CDR3 region has the DNA TGTGCCAGCAAGACCCGGAGTGCCCTCTACGAGCAGTACTTC.

V usage is TRBV28 and J usage is TRBJ2-1; 7 nucleotides agree with TRBD2. The V segment lost 5 bases and the J segment 0 bases; nucleotides outside the gene matches: 7. This CDR3 has 16 residues. Germline-derived CDR1 and CDR2 are MDHEN and SYDVKM. The CDR3 DNA follows: TGTGCCAGCAGTCTGGCTAGCGGAAGCTCCTACAATGAGCAGTTCTTC. Protein: CASSLASGSSYNEQFF.

The chain combines TRBV5-1 with TRBJ2-3; possible D gene TRBD2, 6 bases. Germline loops: CDR1 SGHRS, CDR2 YFSETQ. This CDR3 contains 12 residues. V shed 3 bases and J shed 5 bases, with 7 bases lying between them. The CDR3, as DNA: TGCGCCAGCAGCTCAGCGGGAGATACGCAGTATTTT. Encoded protein: CASSSAGDTQYF.

CDR3 sequence reads: CASSQVSGQQETQYF. The CDR3 DNA reads as TGTGCCAGCAGCCAAGTCAGCGGCCAGCAAGAGACCCAGTACTTC. V gene TRBV14 combines with J gene TRBJ2-5; D is possibly TRBD2 (5 bases). Trimming stripped 1 base from V and 2 bases from J, with 11 bases between. CDR1 is SGHDN, CDR2 FVKESK, per germline. CDR3 length: 15 amino acids.

This clone was recorded once. The rearrangement joins TRBV7-8 to TRBJ2-5; possible D gene TRBD2, 6 bases. This CDR3 comprises 15 residues. The germline V gene encodes CDR1 SGHVS and CDR2 FQNEAQ. The V end was cut by 6 bases, the J end by 0 bases, with 14 bases between. In DNA, the CDR3 is TGTGCCAGCAGTCCCGGTTCGGGGGACCAAGAGACCCAGTACTTC. It specifies CASSPGSGDQETQYF.

The chain carries TRBV4-1 and TRBJ1-4; 10 bases agree with TRBD1. The germline CDR1 and CDR2 sequences are MGHRA and YSYEKL. Trimming at V came to 4 bases and at J to 8 bases, leaving 10 bases not matched to a gene. The CDR3 spans 16 residues. The CDR3 protein is CASSLTKGTGEEKLFF. In DNA, the CDR3 is TGCGCCAGCAGCCTCACTAAGGGGACAGGGGAGGAAAAACTGTTTTTT.